A selection of T cell receptor beta chains follows, all from one sample in a study of Ad26.COV2.S vaccination and SARS-CoV-2 variants. TCRdb's table, derived via immunoSEQ multiplex PCR, lists solely in-frame clones and lacks some. This sample has around 400,000 clones, with about 80% found just once. Sequencing was performed on peripheral blood, taken in a trial of Ad26.COV2.S vaccine versus placebo. These receptors all come from a person aged 18-65 years who received the Ad26.COV2.S COVID-19 vaccine or a placebo. CDR3s include the opening cysteine and the closing phenylalanine or tryptophan. D genes are given only for firm matches. Clone size appears in some rows only: once, few, many, or a class for an expanded clone.

clone_size	v_call	d_call	j_call	cdr3_nt	cdr3_aa
NA	TRBV11-2	NA	TRBJ2-1	TGTGCCAGCAGCGCTCCGGGGCTAGGAGGAGAGCAGTTCTTC	CASSAPGLGGEQFF
NA	TRBV6-4	NA	TRBJ2-1	TGTGCCAGCAGTCAATTCATCGGGGTGCGGTACAATGAGCAGTTCTTC	CASSQFIGVRYNEQFF
NA	TRBV6-5	TRBD1	TRBJ1-4	TGTGCCAGCACCTGGGACAGGGGGAATGAAAAACTGTTTTTT	CASTWDRGNEKLFF
once	TRBV10-3	NA	TRBJ1-1	TGTGCCGCCCGGGCAGACAGGAACACTGAAGCTTTCTTT	CAARADRNTEAFF
NA	TRBV12-5	NA	TRBJ2-5	TGTGCTAGTGGTTTGGTAGTTTCGCAGACTCTAGGGGAGACCCAGTACTTC	CASGLVVSQTLGETQYF
NA	TRBV27	NA	TRBJ2-7	TGTGCCAGCAGTTTACAAATACCCTCGAGGGGGAGGGAGTCCTACGAGCAGTACTTC	CASSLQIPSRGRESYEQYF
NA	TRBV11-1	TRBD1	TRBJ2-7	TGTGCCAGCAGCTTACCCGGGACAGGCTCCTACGAGCAGTACTTC	CASSLPGTGSYEQYF
NA	TRBV2	NA	TRBJ1-5	TGTGCCAGCAGTGTCTCAGGGACGGTGGGGAATGGGGTGGCCCAGCATTTT	CASSVSGTVGNGVAQHF
NA	TRBV2	TRBD1	TRBJ1-5	TGTGCCAGTTACAGGGGGGAGGGTCAGCCCCAGCATTTT	CASYRGEGQPQHF
NA	TRBV7-8	NA	TRBJ1-3	TGTGCCAGCAGCTCTGAAGGCTCACTCTCTGGAAACACCATATATTTT	CASSSEGSLSGNTIYF
NA	TRBV7-9	NA	TRBJ2-2	TGTGCCAGCAGCGGGGCCGGGACTCACACCGGGGAGCTGTTTTTT	CASSGAGTHTGELFF